The 12 T cell receptor beta chains below all came from one sample that was sequenced in a study of cytomegalovirus exposure and HLA in healthy donors (dated by TCRdb to 2015 to 2018). Library method: the immunoSEQ multiplex PCR assay. The multiplex PCR relied on a mix of 60 forward primers for TCR Vbeta segments and 13 reverse primers for TCR Jbeta segments. Held by TCRdb, this immuneACCESS table contains in-frame sequences only and omits some clones. Under half of the omission traces to an unresolved V gene where checked; the cause of the rest is unknown. This sample comprises under 150,000 clones, 72% of them detected only once. The top ten constitute around 2.2% of the sample. The sample was PBMCs. The receptor set was obtained from a middle-aged man in good health and CMV-seronegative.

The chain couples TRBV7-9 to TRBJ2-7; 7 bases are shared with TRBD1. The V gene's germline CDR1 is SEHNR and CDR2 FQNEAQ (reference sequence). The CDR3 covers 12 residues. The trim removed 7 bases at V and 5 bases at J, leaving 5 bases unmatched. For the CDR3, the DNA is TGTGCCAGCACTCTACAGGGGAACGAGCAGTACTTC. Its protein is CASTLQGNEQYF.

The gene calls are TRBV7-9 and TRBJ1-2, with unresolved D. The V gene lost 4 bases and the J gene lost 8 bases, with 8 bases spanning the gap. CDR1 is SEHNR, CDR2 FQNEAQ, per germline (reference sequence). This CDR3 contains 11 residues. CDR3 loop: CASSSLPGYTF. CDR3 nucleotides: TGTGCCAGCAGCTCACTACCAGGCTACACCTTC.

This chain joins TRBV28 and TRBJ1-5, with 8 bases matching TRBD1. Germline V CDR1 and CDR2: MDHEN, SYDVKM. The CDR3 extends over 13 amino acids. V dropped 11 bases and J dropped 5; count of bases not matched to a gene: 8. The CDR3 region has the DNA TGTGCCGCGAACAGGGGGGGCTATCAGCCCCAGCATTTT. Encoded protein: CAANRGGYQPQHF. The full variable domain, in which reference TRBV28 and TRBJ1-5 provide the parts outside the CDR3, is DVKVTQSSRYLVKRTGEKVFLECVQDMDHENMFWYRQDPGLGLRLIYFSYDVKMKEKGDIPEGYSVSREKKERFSLILESASTNQTSMYLCAANRGGYQPQHFGDGTRLSIL.

The J gene is TRBJ1-5, the V gene TRBV4-2, with unresolved D. The CDR3 contains 15 residues. Germline V CDR1 and CDR2: LGHNA, YNFKEQ. V lost 0 bases, J lost 4 bases, and 10 bases lay in between. The DNA of the CDR3 is TGTGCCAGCAGCCAAGATCGGACTGAAAATCAGCCCCAGCATTTT. Amino acid sequence: CASSQDRTENQPQHF.

The chain joins TRBV19 to TRBJ1-1; D possibly corresponds to TRBD1 (5 bases). CDR1 LNHDA and CDR2 SQIVND come from the germline V gene (reference sequence). The V end was cut by 3 bases, the J end by 3 bases, with 8 bases between. The CDR3 totals 13 residues. The CDR3 DNA is TGTGCCAGTAGTATCGGAGGGGACACTGAAGCTTTCTTT. Translated, it gives CASSIGGDTEAFF.

The rearrangement links TRBV4-1 to TRBJ2-6; 9 nucleotides agree with TRBD1. The ends lost 0 bases at V and 5 bases at J; junction bases unmatched: 14. This CDR3 region has 20 residues. Germline-derived CDR1 and CDR2 are MGHRA and YSYEKL. The CDR3 DNA follows: TGCGCCAGCAGCCAAGATTCGGACAGGGGCCGGATTGGGAGGGCCAACGTCCTGACTTTC. This sequence encodes CASSQDSDRGRIGRANVLTF.

Concerning this clone: Other nucleotide sequences in the sample specify the same CDR3. The chain joins TRBV4-1 to TRBJ2-7; TRBD1 aligns across 10 bases. J lost 2 bases, V lost 0 bases, and 7 bases had no gene match. Germline V gene sequence: CDR1 MGHRA, CDR2 YSYEKL. The CDR3 totals 17 residues. CDR3 DNA: TGCGCCAGCAGCCAAGAACCGGGACAGGGGTCGACCTACGAGCAGTACTTC. Encoded protein: CASSQEPGQGSTYEQYF.

This clone was found once. The chain is built from TRBV28 and TRBJ1-5; 7 nucleotides agree with TRBD1. The CDR3 has 18 amino acids. V gave up 3 bases and J gave up 3 bases; unmatched junction bases: 14. In germline, CDR1 is MDHEN, CDR2 SYDVKM. CDR3 protein: CASSLQGLTGNYNQPQHF. In DNA form, the CDR3 reads TGTGCCAGCAGTTTGCAAGGCTTGACAGGGAACTACAATCAGCCCCAGCATTTT. The full variable domain, completed using reference TRBV28 and TRBJ1-5, is DVKVTQSSRYLVKRTGEKVFLECVQDMDHENMFWYRQDPGLGLRLIYFSYDVKMKEKGDIPEGYSVSREKKERFSLILESASTNQTSMYLCASSLQGLTGNYNQPQHFGDGTRLSIL.

The chain combines TRBV6-6 with TRBJ1-6; D is ambiguous. Per germline, CDR1 MNHNY and CDR2 SVGAGI (reference sequence). Trimming took 5 bases from V and 7 from J, leaving 6 bases between them. This CDR3 region has 12 residues. The DNA of the CDR3 is TGTGCCAGCAGTAACCTAAATTCACCCCTCCACTTT. Amino acid sequence: CASSNLNSPLHF.

The V gene is TRBV21-1, the J gene TRBJ2-5; no DNA check was done on the table's D call, TRBD1. TRBV21-1 is a pseudogene locus. The CDR3 runs 14 residues. In DNA form, the CDR3 reads TGTGCCAGCGGAGTTGGGACACAATTGGGGGAGCAGTACTTC. Translating gives CASGVGTQLGEQYF.

The rearrangement joins TRBV5-8 to TRBJ2-1; 11 nucleotides line up with TRBD2. After removal of 4 bases from V and 5 bases from J, the junction contained 5 bases not matched to a gene. The CDR3 consists of 15 residues. Germline V CDR1 and CDR2: SGHTS, YDEGEE. Here the CDR3 reads CASSHGTSGNNEQFF. The CDR3 DNA reads as TGTGCCAGCAGCCACGGGACTAGCGGAAACAATGAGCAGTTCTTC.

This rearrangement joins TRBV13 to TRBJ1-2, with a possible D match to TRBD1 (5 bases). Germline CDR1 PRHDT, CDR2 FYEKMQ (reference sequence). With 6 bases removed from V and 5 bases from J, the gap between germline ends came to 19 bases. The CDR3 has 15 residues. The CDR3 loop is CASRESGHRTYGYTF. The CDR3 bases are TGTGCCAGCAGAGAATCCGGGCACAGGACGTATGGCTACACCTTC.